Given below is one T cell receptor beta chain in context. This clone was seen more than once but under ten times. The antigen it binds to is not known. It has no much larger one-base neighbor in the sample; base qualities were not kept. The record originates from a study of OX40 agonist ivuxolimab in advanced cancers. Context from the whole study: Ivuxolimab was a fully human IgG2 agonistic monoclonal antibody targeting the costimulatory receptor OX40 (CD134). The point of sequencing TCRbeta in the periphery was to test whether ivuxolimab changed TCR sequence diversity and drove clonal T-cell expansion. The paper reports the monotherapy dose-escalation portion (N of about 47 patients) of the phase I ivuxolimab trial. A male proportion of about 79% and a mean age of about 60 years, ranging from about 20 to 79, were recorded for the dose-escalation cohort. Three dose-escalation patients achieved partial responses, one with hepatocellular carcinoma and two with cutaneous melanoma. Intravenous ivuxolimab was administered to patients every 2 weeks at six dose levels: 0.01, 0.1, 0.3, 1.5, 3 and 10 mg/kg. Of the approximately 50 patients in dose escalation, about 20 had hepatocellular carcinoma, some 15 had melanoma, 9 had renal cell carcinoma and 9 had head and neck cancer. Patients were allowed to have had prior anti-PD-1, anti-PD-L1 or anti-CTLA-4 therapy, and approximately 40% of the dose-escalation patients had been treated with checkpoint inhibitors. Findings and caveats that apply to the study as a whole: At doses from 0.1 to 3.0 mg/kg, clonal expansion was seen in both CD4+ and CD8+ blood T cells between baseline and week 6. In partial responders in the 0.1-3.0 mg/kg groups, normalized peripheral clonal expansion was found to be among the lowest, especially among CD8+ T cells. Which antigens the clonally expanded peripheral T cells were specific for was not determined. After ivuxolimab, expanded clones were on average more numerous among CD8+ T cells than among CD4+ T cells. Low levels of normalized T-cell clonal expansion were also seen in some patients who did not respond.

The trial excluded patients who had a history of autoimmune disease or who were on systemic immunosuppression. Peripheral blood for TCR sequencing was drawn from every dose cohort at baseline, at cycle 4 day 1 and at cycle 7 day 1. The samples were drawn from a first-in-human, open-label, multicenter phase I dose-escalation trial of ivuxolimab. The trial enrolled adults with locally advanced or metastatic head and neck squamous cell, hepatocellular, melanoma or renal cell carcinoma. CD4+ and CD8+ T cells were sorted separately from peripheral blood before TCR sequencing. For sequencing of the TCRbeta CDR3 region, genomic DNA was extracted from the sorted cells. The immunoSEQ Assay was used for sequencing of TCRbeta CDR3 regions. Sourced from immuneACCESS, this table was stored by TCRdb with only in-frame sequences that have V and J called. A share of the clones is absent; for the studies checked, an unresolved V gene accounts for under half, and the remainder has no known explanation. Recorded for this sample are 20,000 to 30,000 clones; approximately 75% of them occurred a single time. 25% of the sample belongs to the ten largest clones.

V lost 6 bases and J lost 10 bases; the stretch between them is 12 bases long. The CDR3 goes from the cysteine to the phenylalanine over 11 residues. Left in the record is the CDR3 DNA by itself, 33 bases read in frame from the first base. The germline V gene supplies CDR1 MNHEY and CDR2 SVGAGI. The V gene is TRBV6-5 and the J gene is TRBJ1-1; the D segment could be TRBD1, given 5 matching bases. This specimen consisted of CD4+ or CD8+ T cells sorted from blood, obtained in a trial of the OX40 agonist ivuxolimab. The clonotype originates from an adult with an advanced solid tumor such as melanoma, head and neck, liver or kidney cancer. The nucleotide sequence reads TGTGCCAGCAGGATGGGGGTCGTAGCTTTCTTT. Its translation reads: CASRMGVVAFF.